This T cell receptor (beta chain) was documented in a study of sequential checkpoint blockade in melanoma (dated 2019 in TCRdb). Concerning the study at large: Patients were assigned by 1:1 randomization to either first-line nivolumab followed by ipilimumab (arm A) or ipilimumab followed by nivolumab (arm B). Maintenance nivolumab was given following each of the two trial sequences.

In regard to this clone: It lacks a known antigen. Nothing much larger sits one base from this clone, and base qualities are not available.

TCRbeta CDR3 regions were immunosequenced from genomic DNA with the immunoSEQ Assay. Before high-throughput sequencing, genomic DNA was amplified using bias-controlled multiplex PCR. The paper's data handling went like this. To quantify the absolute abundance of each unique TCRbeta CDR3 region, the sequences were collapsed and filtered. Clonality, defined as 1 minus Pielou's evenness, was calculated using only productive rearrangements. Clones with significantly greater frequencies in on-treatment versus baseline samples were identified using a previously published method. The immuneACCESS repertoire file appears here via TCRdb, limited to in-frame rearrangements. These files lack a portion of the clones; in checked studies, under half of the deficit traces to unresolved V genes, and the cause of the others is not known. That table is the source of V, J and clone size, and D and trimming were worked out from the DNA. This sample holds roughly 13,000 clones; roughly two thirds were observed only once. Clones ranked in the top ten supply 23% of the sample.

Beyond this particular receptor, the publication reports: Validation of the response-prediction model combining TCR metrics and mutation burden is needed in larger, independent patient cohorts.

The treatment or condition label, as the study defines it: randomized to nivolumab then ipilimumab (arm A) or the reverse (arm B). No trial patient had received prior DNA-damaging chemotherapy. On a FACS Aria II flow cytometer, live CD3+CD8+ cells that were negative for CD19 and CD56 were sorted from thawed PBMCs. The samples were obtained from melanoma patients enrolled in CheckMate 064, an open-label, randomized phase II trial testing sequential checkpoint blockade. Peripheral blood mononuclear cells were collected by leukapheresis, purified using Ficoll-Paque, and frozen in human serum containing about 10% DMSO. Right after sorting, the blood CD3+CD8+ cells were verified to be >95% pure, and DNA extraction followed. The germline V gene encodes CDR1 LGHNA and CDR2 YNFKEQ. The CDR3 has 17 amino acids, counting the end cysteine and phenylalanine. The sequence is cut down to CDR3 DNA, 51 bases in frame from base 1. The germline ends are 23 bases apart after V is trimmed by 0 bases and J by 8 bases.

The V and J genes are TRBV4-2 and TRBJ2-7; TRBD2 is perhaps the D gene, given 6 matching bases. The sequencing here drew on CD8+ T cells sorted from blood (inferred from file names), taken from a patient given nivolumab and ipilimumab in sequence. This sequence originates from a human donor with melanoma. The CDR3 has the sequence CASSQEGVGVVAAQQYF. The DNA reads TGTGCCAGCAGCCAAGAAGGGGTCGGGGTGGTAGCGGCCCAGCAGTACTTC.